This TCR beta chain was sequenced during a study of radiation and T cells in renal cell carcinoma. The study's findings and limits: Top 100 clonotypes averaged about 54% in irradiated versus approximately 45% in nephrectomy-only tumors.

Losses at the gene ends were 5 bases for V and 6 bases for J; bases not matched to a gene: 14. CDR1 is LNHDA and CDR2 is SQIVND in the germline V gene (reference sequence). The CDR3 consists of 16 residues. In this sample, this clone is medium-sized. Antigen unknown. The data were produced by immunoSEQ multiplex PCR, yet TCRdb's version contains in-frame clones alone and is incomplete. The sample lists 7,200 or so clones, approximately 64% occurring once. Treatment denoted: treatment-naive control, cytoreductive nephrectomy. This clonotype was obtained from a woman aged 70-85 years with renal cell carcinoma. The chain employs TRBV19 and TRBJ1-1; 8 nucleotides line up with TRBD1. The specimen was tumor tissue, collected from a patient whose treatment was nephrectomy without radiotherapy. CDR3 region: CASSARQGLIDAEAFF. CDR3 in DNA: TGTGCCAGTAGTGCCCGACAGGGGTTGATAGACGCTGAAGCTTTCTTT.